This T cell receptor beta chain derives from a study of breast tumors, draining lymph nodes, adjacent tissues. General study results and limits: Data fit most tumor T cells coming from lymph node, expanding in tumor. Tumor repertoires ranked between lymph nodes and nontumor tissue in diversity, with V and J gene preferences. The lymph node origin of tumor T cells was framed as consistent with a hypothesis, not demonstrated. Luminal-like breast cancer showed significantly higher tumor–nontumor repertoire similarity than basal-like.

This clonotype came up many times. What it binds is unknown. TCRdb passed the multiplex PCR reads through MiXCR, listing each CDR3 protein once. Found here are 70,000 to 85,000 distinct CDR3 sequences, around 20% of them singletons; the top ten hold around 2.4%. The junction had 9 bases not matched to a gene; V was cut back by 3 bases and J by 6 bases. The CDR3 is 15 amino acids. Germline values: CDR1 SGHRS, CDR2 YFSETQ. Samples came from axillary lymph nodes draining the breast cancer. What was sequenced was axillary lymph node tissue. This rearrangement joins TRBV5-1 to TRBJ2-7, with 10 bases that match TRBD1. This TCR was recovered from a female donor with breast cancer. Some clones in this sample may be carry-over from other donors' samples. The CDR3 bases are TGCGCCAGCAGCTCATCGGACAGGGGGTACTTCGAGCAGTACTTC. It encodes CASSSSDRGYFEQYF.